Below, 29 T cell receptor beta chains from the same sample are listed, as sequenced in a study of the immune and genomic landscape of osteosarcoma. Only in-frame clones appear in the TCRdb table, and some are missing; sequencing was by immunoSEQ multiplex PCR. The sample lists about 2,700 clones; 55% to 85% were seen once. The specimen was tumor tissue from a local recurrence in the femur. Receptor source: a man between 18 and 35 years old with osteosarcoma.

The V gene is TRBV5-4, the J gene TRBJ1-1, with TRBD1 as a possible D gene (5 bases). This CDR3 has 14 residues. Germline loops: CDR1 SGHNT, CDR2 YYREEE (reference sequence). With 2 bases removed from V and 3 bases from J, the gap between germline ends came to 11 bases. The CDR3 DNA reads as TGTGCCAGCAGCTTTGGGGGAGGGTACACTGAAGCTTTCTTT. Translated: CASSFGGGYTEAFF.

The chain combines TRBV19 with TRBJ2-4, with no clear D. Trimming removed 5 bases from V and 7 bases from J, with 12 bases in between. CDR1 and CDR2 from the germline V gene are LNHDA and SQIVND (reference sequence). This CDR3 comprises 13 residues. The CDR3 sequence: CASSPTERNIQYF. CDR3 bases: TGTGCCAGTAGTCCGACGGAGAGGAACATTCAGTACTTC.

The chain has TRBV7-8 and TRBJ2-1; 13 nucleotides line up with TRBD2. The CDR3 length is 15 residues. Germline V gene sequence: CDR1 SGHVS, CDR2 FQNEAQ. J was trimmed by 9 bases and V by 6 bases; bases with no gene match: 8. The CDR3 loop reads CASRLLAGGLSEQFF. In DNA form, the CDR3 reads TGTGCCAGCAGGCTACTAGCGGGGGGGTTAAGTGAGCAGTTCTTC.

V is TRBV15 and J is TRBJ2-1; D remains unclear. Germline values: CDR1 LNHNV, CDR2 YYDKDF (reference sequence). Deletions cut 4 bases from V and 5 bases from J, with 12 bases between. The CDR3 has 14 residues. The CDR3 protein is CATSTGYPDNEQFF. CDR3 bases: TGTGCCACCAGCACTGGGTATCCTGACAATGAGCAGTTCTTC.

The chain is built from TRBV14 and TRBJ2-1; 8 bases fit TRBD1. J was trimmed by 5 bases and V by 3 bases; bases with no gene match: 12. The CDR3 sequence is 17 residues long. Germline V gene data show CDR1 as SGHDN and CDR2 as FVKESK. CDR3 sequence reads: CASSHLDRAVGNNEQFF. CDR3 DNA: TGTGCCAGCAGCCATTTGGACAGGGCGGTAGGGAACAATGAGCAGTTCTTC. The full variable domain, in which reference TRBV14 and TRBJ2-1 provide the parts outside the CDR3, is EAGVTQFPSHSVIEKGQTVTLRCDPISGHDNLYWYRRVMGKEIKFLLHFVKESKQDESGMPNNRFLAERTGGTYSTLKVQPAELEDSGVYFCASSHLDRAVGNNEQFFGPGTRLTVL.

The chain uses TRBV6-5 and TRBJ2-3; D unclear. This CDR3 region has 15 residues. Trimming took off 6 bases at V and 4 bases at J, with 17 bases between the two ends. Germline V CDR1 and CDR2: MNHEY, SVGAGI. CDR3 sequence: CASSTDHGSADTQYF. In nucleotides, the CDR3 is TGTGCCAGCAGCACGGACCACGGTTCAGCAGATACGCAGTATTTT.

The chain combines TRBV5-1 with TRBJ2-7; perhaps TRBD1 as D (6 bases). This CDR3 is 19 amino acids long. Trimming removed 1 base from V and 2 bases from J, with 25 bases in between. The germline gives CDR1 SGHRS, CDR2 YFSETQ. The CDR3: CASSLFLGGPPGAPYEQYF. The CDR3 region has the DNA TGCGCCAGCAGCTTGTTTCTTGGGGGCCCTCCAGGTGCTCCCTACGAGCAGTACTTC.

The chain carries TRBV6-1 and TRBJ2-3, with 9 bases fitting TRBD2. J gave up 0 bases and V 0 bases, and 4 bases lay outside the gene matches. Germline CDR1 and CDR2: MNHNS and SASEGT. The CDR3 is 17 residues long. CDR3 amino acids: CASSEAISGGSTDTQYF. The CDR3 bases are TGTGCCAGCAGTGAAGCTATTAGCGGGGGTAGCACAGATACGCAGTATTTT.

The DNA for the CDR3 is TGTGCCAGCAGCTATGGCGACAGGGGGATTACTGAAGCTTTCTTT. It codes for CASSYGDRGITEAFF. The chain has TRBV7-9 and TRBJ1-1; 9 bases match TRBD1. The junction had 8 bases not matched to a gene; V was cut back by 4 bases and J by 5 bases. This CDR3 contains 15 residues. The germline V gene encodes CDR1 SEHNR and CDR2 FQNEAQ (reference sequence).

In this sample, this clone turned up a few times. This specimen includes other DNA sequences encoding the same CDR3. The chain has TRBV5-1 and TRBJ2-2; D call uncertain. The length of the CDR3 is 15 residues. The germline V gene has CDR1 SGHRS and CDR2 YFSETQ. V was cut by 0 bases and J by 1 base, with 7 bases left in between. CDR3 sequence: CASSLGHRNTGELFF. In DNA, the CDR3 is TGCGCCAGCAGCTTGGGCCACAGGAACACCGGGGAGCTGTTTTTT.

This clone was detected only a few times. This chain joins TRBV13 and TRBJ2-5; D tentatively fits TRBD1 or TRBD2 (5 bases each). The CDR3 covers 14 residues. Germline loops: CDR1 PRHDT, CDR2 FYEKMQ (reference sequence). V was shortened by 5 bases and J by 2 bases, with 12 bases between the two germline ends. The CDR3 DNA reads TGTGCCAGCAGCGCCGGGACGGGACAAGAGACCCAGTACTTC. Protein product: CASSAGTGQETQYF.

V usage is TRBV7-8 and J usage is TRBJ2-1; 9 positions match TRBD1. The CDR3 totals 16 residues. V was pared by 4 bases and J by 1 base, with 5 bases of the junction left unmatched. The germline gives CDR1 SGHVS, CDR2 FQNEAQ. This chain's CDR3 is CASSSSGTGSYNEQFF. As DNA, the CDR3 is TGTGCCAGCAGCTCGTCCGGGACAGGGTCCTACAATGAGCAGTTCTTC.

This clone showed up just once. The gene calls are TRBV21-1 and TRBJ2-7; TRBD2 was called by the table and not checked on the DNA. TRBV21-1 is a listed pseudogene. The CDR3 consists of 13 residues. The CDR3 region is CASRQRDSYEQYF. The CDR3 DNA follows: TGTGCCAGCAGACAGCGGGACTCCTACGAGCAGTACTTC.

V gene TRBV5-6 combines with J gene TRBJ1-1; tentative D call: TRBD1 (6 bases). This CDR3 region has 16 residues. The V gene lost 3 bases and the J gene lost 3 bases, with 18 bases spanning the gap. Germline V gene data show CDR1 as SGHDT and CDR2 as YYEEEE. The CDR3 nucleotides read TGTGCCAGCAGCTCCCTCCCCAAACAGGGATACACTGAAGCTTTCTTT. It codes for CASSSLPKQGYTEAFF.

This sequence joins TRBV6-1 and TRBJ1-1; 7 nucleotides match TRBD1. Germline V gene data show CDR1 as MNHNS and CDR2 as SASEGT. The CDR3 length is 14 residues. The ends lost 6 bases at V and 1 base at J; junction bases unmatched: 5. CDR3 residues: CASSHRGQNTEAFF. CDR3 DNA: TGTGCCAGCAGCCACAGGGGTCAGAACACTGAAGCTTTCTTT.

This clone was recorded a few times. The chain employs TRBV29-1 and TRBJ1-2; 12 bases map to TRBD1. V lost 6 bases to trimming and J lost 4 bases; unmatched junction nucleotides: 6. The CDR3 contains 14 residues. From germline, CDR1 is SQVTM and CDR2 ANQGSEA. CDR3 nucleotides: TGCAGCGTGGTCGGGACAGGGGGCAGCTATGGCTACACCTTC. This codes for CSVVGTGGSYGYTF.

V gene TRBV7-2 combines with J gene TRBJ2-2; D could derive from TRBD1 or TRBD2 (7 bases each). The CDR3 loop spans 13 amino acids. CDR1 is SGHTA and CDR2 is FQGNSA in the germline V gene. Trimming took 4 bases from V and 13 from J, leaving 16 bases between them. CDR3 residues: CASSSGGAFGLFF. The CDR3 coding sequence is TGTGCCAGCAGCTCAGGGGGGGCCTTCGGGCTGTTTTTT.

The chain couples TRBV2 to TRBJ2-3; D may be TRBD1 (6 bases). Looked up from germline, CDR1 is SNHLY and CDR2 is FYNNEI. This CDR3 contains 14 residues. With 0 bases removed from V and 8 bases from J, the gap between germline ends came to 12 bases. The CDR3 sequence: CASSEARGTGTQYF. CDR3 DNA: TGTGCCAGCAGTGAAGCTAGGGGGACGGGTACGCAGTATTTT.

The sample holds a few counts of this clone. The chain couples TRBV19 to TRBJ2-4; no reliable D call. Germline V CDR1 and CDR2: LNHDA, SQIVND (reference sequence). The ends were cut back, 5 bases at V and 0 bases at J, with 8 bases in the middle. CDR3 length: 14 amino acids. The chain's CDR3 is CASSYWEAKNIQYF. CDR3 bases: TGTGCCAGTAGTTATTGGGAAGCCAAAAACATTCAGTACTTC.

The chain carries TRBV2 and TRBJ2-7; 8 bases fit TRBD2. CDR1 and CDR2 from the germline V gene are SNHLY and FYNNEI. The CDR3 sequence is 14 residues long. V gave up 3 bases and J gave up 4 bases; unmatched junction bases: 5. The CDR3 nucleotides read TGTGCCAGCAGTGACAGCGGGAGAGTGTACGAGCAGTACTTC. This encodes CASSDSGRVYEQYF.

J is TRBJ1-2 and V is TRBV6-5; D may be TRBD1 (5 bases). V gave up 8 bases and J gave up 4 bases, with 20 bases separating them. Germline V gene sequence: CDR1 MNHEY, CDR2 SVGAGI. This CDR3 has 15 amino acids. The CDR3 DNA sequence: TGTGCCAGCCGCGCCCCGATGAGGCAGGGCTATGGCTACACCTTC. This sequence encodes CASRAPMRQGYGYTF.

By sample share, this clone is large. This chain uses TRBV5-1 with TRBJ1-6; D is uncertain. Germline CDR1 and CDR2: SGHRS and YFSETQ. Trimming stripped 4 bases from V and 7 bases from J, with 15 bases between. This CDR3 has 15 amino acids. The CDR3 coding sequence is TGCGCCAGCAGCCCCCTGGAGGGCGGGAATTCACCCCTCCACTTT. Translating gives CASSPLEGGNSPLHF. Drawing the rest from reference TRBV5-1 and TRBJ1-6, the complete variable domain is KAGVTQTPRYLIKTRGQQVTLSCSPISGHRSVSWYQQTPGQGLQFLFEYFSETQRNKGNFPGRFSGRQFSNSRSEMNVSTLELGDSALYLCASSPLEGGNSPLHFGNGTRLTVT.

V and J are TRBV7-3 and TRBJ2-3; D gene unclear. The V gene's germline CDR1 is SGHTA and CDR2 FQGTGA. Trimming pared 2 bases from V and 4 bases from J, leaving 7 bases between. The CDR3 has 13 residues. The CDR3 DNA is TGTGCCAGCAGCTTAGATTTGTCAGATACGCAGTATTTT. Translated, it gives CASSLDLSDTQYF.

This clone counts as large (0.1 to 1%). The chain links TRBV2 to TRBJ1-2; tentative D call: TRBD1 (5 bases). This CDR3 has 14 residues. Trimming took 5 bases from V and 3 from J, leaving 13 bases between them. The germline gives CDR1 SNHLY, CDR2 FYNNEI. This CDR3 reads CASSLGPPHYGYTF. CDR3 nucleotide sequence: TGTGCCAGCAGTCTGGGACCGCCTCACTATGGCTACACCTTC.

The CDR3 nucleotides are TGTGCCTGGGGACAGTCGAACACTGAAGCTTTCTTT. The encoded protein is CAWGQSNTEAFF. The chain has TRBV30 and TRBJ1-1; D is possibly TRBD1 (6 bases). From germline, CDR1 is GTSNPN and CDR2 SVGIG (reference sequence). V was shortened by 5 bases and J by 1 base, with 8 bases between the two germline ends. The CDR3 length is 12 residues.

The CDR3 is CASSAPGADYNSPLHF. CDR3 coding DNA: TGTGCCAGCAGTGCCCCAGGGGCTGACTATAATTCACCCCTCCACTTT. The rearrangement links TRBV6-1 to TRBJ1-6, with a weak D call TRBD1 (6 bases). The CDR3 contains 16 residues. Germline V gene lookup returns CDR1 MNHNS and CDR2 SASEGT. The V and J ends lost 4 bases and 3 bases respectively, with 13 bases between them.

The CDR3 sequence is CASSLQGRLNEKLFF. In DNA form, the CDR3 reads TGTGCCAGCAGCTTACAGGGACGCCTTAATGAAAAACTGTTTTTT. The chain couples TRBV13 to TRBJ1-4; TRBD1 might be the D (5 bases). V was trimmed by 2 bases and J by 4 bases, leaving 11 bases between them. Germline V lookup: CDR1 PRHDT, CDR2 FYEKMQ (reference sequence). The CDR3 covers 15 residues.

Written as DNA, the CDR3 is TGTGCCAGTAGTATAGATTCCACAGTACAAATCCTGACTTTC. Protein sequence: CASSIDSTVQILTF. The V gene is TRBV19, the J gene TRBJ2-6; D gene unclear. This CDR3 spans 14 amino acids. Trimming removed 0 bases from V and 14 bases from J, with 14 bases in between. Germline CDR1 LNHDA, CDR2 SQIVND (reference sequence).

The chain employs TRBV27 and TRBJ1-5, with D uncertain. This CDR3 spans 15 amino acids. Germline V lookup: CDR1 MNHEY, CDR2 SMNVEV (reference sequence). Trimming cost V 1 base and J 0 bases, with 7 bases left between them. CDR3 sequence reads: CASSLYGYSNQPQHF. Here the CDR3 DNA reads TGTGCCAGCAGTTTATACGGATATAGCAATCAGCCCCAGCATTTT.